A selection of T cell receptor beta chains follows, all from one sample in a study of cytomegalovirus exposure and HLA in healthy donors. Produced via immunoSEQ multiplex PCR; TCRdb's table is partial and in-frame only. The sample holds some 130,000 clones, 70% to 85% seen once. The sample was PBMCs. All receptors derive from a woman in her sixties or seventies in good health and CMV-seropositive. Both conserved end residues are part of each CDR3. Each record gives: V gene, clone size, D gene, J gene, CDR3 protein, CDR3 DNA. D genes are given only for firm matches. Size is omitted from some rows. Given values are once, few, many or a class for expanded clones.

v_gene: TRBV18
abundance: few
d_gene: .
j_gene: TRBJ2-6
CDR3aa: CASSSSQSGANVLTF
CDR3nt: TGTGCCAGCTCATCTAGTCAGTCTGGGGCCAACGTCCTGACTTTC

v_gene: TRBV25-1
abundance: .
d_gene: .
j_gene: TRBJ1-1
CDR3aa: CASGGVLEAFF
CDR3nt: TGTGCCAGCGGAGGGGTACTTGAAGCTTTCTTT

v_gene: TRBV6-5
abundance: .
d_gene: TRBD1
j_gene: TRBJ2-7
CDR3aa: CASTVIDRGHGEQYF
CDR3nt: TGTGCCAGCACCGTAATAGACAGGGGGCATGGCGAGCAGTACTTC

v_gene: TRBV15
abundance: .
d_gene: TRBD2
j_gene: TRBJ2-3
CDR3aa: CAAGLAGSTDTQYF
CDR3nt: TGTGCCGCCGGACTAGCGGGGTCCACAGATACGCAGTATTTT

v_gene: TRBV23-1
abundance: .
d_gene: .
j_gene: TRBJ2-7
CDR3aa: CASSQRGGRDEQYF
CDR3nt: TGCGCCAGCAGTCAACGTGGGGGCAGGGACGAGCAGTACTTC

v_gene: TRBV5-1
abundance: .
d_gene: TRBD1
j_gene: TRBJ1-2
CDR3aa: CASSESGQVDGYTF
CDR3nt: TGCGCCAGCAGCGAATCGGGACAGGTCGATGGCTACACCTTC

v_gene: TRBV6-1
abundance: .
d_gene: .
j_gene: TRBJ2-7
CDR3aa: CASSEEAGPYEQYF
CDR3nt: TGTGCCAGCAGTGAAGAGGCAGGCCCCTACGAGCAGTACTTC

v_gene: TRBV5-1
abundance: .
d_gene: TRBD1
j_gene: TRBJ2-2
CDR3aa: CASSPRTGASSGGELFF
CDR3nt: TGCGCCAGCAGCCCTCGGACAGGTGCTAGCTCGGGCGGGGAGCTGTTTTTT

v_gene: TRBV7-3
abundance: .
d_gene: TRBD2
j_gene: TRBJ2-7
CDR3aa: CASSLTNPGTSGSLEQYF
CDR3nt: TGTGCCAGCAGCTTAACGAACCCCGGGACTAGCGGGTCTTTGGAGCAGTACTTC

v_gene: TRBV27
abundance: few
d_gene: TRBD1
j_gene: TRBJ2-5
CDR3aa: CASSTDRGWETQYF
CDR3nt: TGTGCCAGCAGTACAGACAGGGGGTGGGAGACCCAGTACTTC

v_gene: TRBV11-2
abundance: .
d_gene: .
j_gene: TRBJ1-5
CDR3aa: CASSLGQGERTQHF
CDR3nt: TGTGCCAGCAGCTTAGGCCAGGGCGAAAGGACCCAGCATTTT

v_gene: TRBV6-1
abundance: .
d_gene: TRBD1
j_gene: TRBJ1-2
CDR3aa: CASRDGTATYGYTF
CDR3nt: TGTGCCAGCAGGGACGGGACAGCGACCTATGGCTACACCTTC

v_gene: TRBV6-1
abundance: .
d_gene: .
j_gene: TRBJ1-2
CDR3aa: CASSDQGRYIYGYTF
CDR3nt: TGTGCCAGCAGTGACCAGGGAAGATATATCTATGGCTACACCTTC

v_gene: TRBV5-1
abundance: .
d_gene: TRBD1
j_gene: TRBJ2-7
CDR3aa: CASSDPRTGRKYEQYF
CDR3nt: TGCGCCAGCAGCGATCCCAGGACAGGCAGAAAGTACGAGCAGTACTTC

v_gene: TRBV6-6
abundance: .
d_gene: .
j_gene: TRBJ1-1
CDR3aa: CASSYSTAGNTEAFF
CDR3nt: TGTGCCAGCAGTTACTCGACGGCAGGGAACACTGAAGCTTTCTTT

v_gene: TRBV28
abundance: few
d_gene: .
j_gene: TRBJ1-5
CDR3aa: CASTWEGRGNQPQHF
CDR3nt: TGTGCCAGCACGTGGGAGGGACGTGGAAATCAGCCCCAGCATTTT

v_gene: TRBV5-1
abundance: .
d_gene: TRBD1
j_gene: TRBJ1-2
CDR3aa: CASSSTGTGNGYTF
CDR3nt: TGCGCCAGCAGCTCCACCGGGACAGGGAATGGCTACACCTTC

v_gene: TRBV6-5
abundance: .
d_gene: .
j_gene: TRBJ1-1
CDR3aa: CASSFAQQAFF
CDR3nt: TGTGCCAGCAGTTTTGCGCAACAAGCTTTCTTT

v_gene: TRBV7-3
abundance: .
d_gene: .
j_gene: TRBJ2-7
CDR3aa: CASSPSSGYEQYF
CDR3nt: TGTGCCAGCAGCCCCTCCAGCGGCTACGAGCAGTACTTC

v_gene: TRBV11-2
abundance: .
d_gene: .
j_gene: TRBJ1-2
CDR3aa: CASSLSGALGYTF
CDR3nt: TGTGCCAGCAGCTTGTCAGGGGCATTAGGCTACACCTTC

v_gene: TRBV9
abundance: .
d_gene: .
j_gene: TRBJ2-2
CDR3aa: CASSVGQNTGELFF
CDR3nt: TGTGCCAGCAGCGTAGGGCAGAACACCGGGGAGCTGTTTTTT

v_gene: TRBV2
abundance: .
d_gene: .
j_gene: TRBJ2-2
CDR3aa: CASTSWTTNTGELFF
CDR3nt: TGTGCCAGCACGTCCTGGACAACTAACACCGGGGAGCTGTTTTTT

v_gene: TRBV2
abundance: once
d_gene: .
j_gene: TRBJ1-1
CDR3aa: CASSAEANTEAFF
CDR3nt: TGTGCCAGCAGTGCTGAGGCGAACACTGAAGCTTTCTTT

v_gene: TRBV5-1
abundance: .
d_gene: TRBD2
j_gene: TRBJ2-1
CDR3aa: CASSPGTSEYNEQFF
CDR3nt: TGCGCCAGCAGCCCCGGGACTAGCGAATACAATGAGCAGTTCTTC

v_gene: TRBV27
abundance: .
d_gene: TRBD1
j_gene: TRBJ2-7
CDR3aa: CASSLRTDRGLSYEQYF
CDR3nt: TGTGCCAGCAGTTTACGTACTGACAGGGGACTTTCCTACGAGCAGTACTTC

v_gene: TRBV6-1
abundance: few
d_gene: .
j_gene: TRBJ1-3
CDR3aa: CASSVTRSGNTIYF
CDR3nt: TGTGCCAGCAGTGTGACAAGATCTGGAAACACCATATATTTT

v_gene: TRBV7-9
abundance: .
d_gene: .
j_gene: TRBJ2-1
CDR3aa: CASSAVVDEQFF
CDR3nt: TGTGCCAGCAGCGCCGTAGTGGATGAGCAGTTCTTC

v_gene: TRBV6-5
abundance: .
d_gene: TRBD1
j_gene: TRBJ2-3
CDR3aa: CASRRQGGKDTQYF
CDR3nt: TGTGCCAGCAGACGACAGGGGGGGAAGGATACGCAGTATTTT

v_gene: TRBV6-5
abundance: .
d_gene: .
j_gene: TRBJ1-1
CDR3aa: CASTSETEAFF
CDR3nt: TGTGCCAGCACCAGCGAAACTGAAGCTTTCTTT

v_gene: TRBV27
abundance: .
d_gene: TRBD2
j_gene: TRBJ2-7
CDR3aa: CASSLAGLWEQYF
CDR3nt: TGTGCCAGCAGTTTGGCGGGACTATGGGAGCAGTACTTC

v_gene: TRBV5-1
abundance: .
d_gene: .
j_gene: TRBJ2-7
CDR3aa: CASSSQGYEQYF
CDR3nt: TGCGCCAGCAGCTCACAGGGTTACGAGCAGTACTTC

v_gene: TRBV25-1
abundance: .
d_gene: .
j_gene: TRBJ1-2
CDR3aa: CASGGGPNYGYTF
CDR3nt: TGTGCCAGCGGGGGGGGGCCGAACTATGGCTACACCTTC

v_gene: TRBV11-1
abundance: few
d_gene: .
j_gene: TRBJ1-4
CDR3aa: CASSHPERGEKLFF
CDR3nt: TGTGCCAGCAGCCACCCAGAGCGGGGTGAAAAACTGTTTTTT

v_gene: TRBV18
abundance: few
d_gene: .
j_gene: TRBJ1-4
CDR3aa: CASSPRRGDEKLFF
CDR3nt: TGTGCCAGCTCACCACGACGAGGCGATGAAAAACTGTTTTTT

v_gene: TRBV25-1
abundance: .
d_gene: TRBD1
j_gene: TRBJ1-2
CDR3aa: CASSDRDRGAWVYGYTF
CDR3nt: TGTGCCAGCAGTGACCGGGACAGGGGTGCCTGGGTCTATGGCTACACCTTC

v_gene: TRBV5-1
abundance: .
d_gene: TRBD2
j_gene: TRBJ2-3
CDR3aa: CASSGSGGHTDTQYF
CDR3nt: TGCGCCAGCAGCGGGAGCGGGGGCCACACAGATACGCAGTATTTT

v_gene: TRBV18
abundance: few
d_gene: .
j_gene: TRBJ2-5
CDR3aa: CASSPHREETQYF
CDR3nt: TGTGCCAGCTCACCACACAGGGAAGAGACCCAGTACTTC

v_gene: TRBV9
abundance: once
d_gene: TRBD1
j_gene: TRBJ1-1
CDR3aa: CASSGRRDRGGGTEAFF
CDR3nt: TGTGCCAGCAGCGGACGCCGGGACAGGGGAGGAGGGACTGAAGCTTTCTTT

v_gene: TRBV6-1
abundance: few
d_gene: TRBD1
j_gene: TRBJ1-2
CDR3aa: CASSVDRVPGCTF
CDR3nt: TGTGCCAGCAGTGTAGACAGGGTCCCTGGCTGCACCTTC

v_gene: TRBV5-4
abundance: .
d_gene: TRBD2
j_gene: TRBJ2-2
CDR3aa: CASSLGLAGGPTGELFF
CDR3nt: TGTGCCAGCAGCTTGGGGCTAGCGGGGGGGCCCACCGGGGAGCTGTTTTTT

v_gene: TRBV2
abundance: once
d_gene: .
j_gene: TRBJ1-1
CDR3aa: CARSGGTNTEAFF
CDR3nt: TGTGCCCGATCTGGCGGGACGAACACTGAAGCTTTCTTT

v_gene: TRBV5-1
abundance: once
d_gene: TRBD1
j_gene: TRBJ1-2
CDR3aa: CASSLPDRGGGYTF
CDR3nt: TGCGCCAGCAGCCTACCCGACAGGGGAGGAGGCTACACCTTC

v_gene: TRBV7-3
abundance: .
d_gene: .
j_gene: TRBJ1-1
CDR3aa: CASSYQGGTEAFF
CDR3nt: TGTGCCAGCAGCTACCAGGGAGGAACTGAAGCTTTCTTT